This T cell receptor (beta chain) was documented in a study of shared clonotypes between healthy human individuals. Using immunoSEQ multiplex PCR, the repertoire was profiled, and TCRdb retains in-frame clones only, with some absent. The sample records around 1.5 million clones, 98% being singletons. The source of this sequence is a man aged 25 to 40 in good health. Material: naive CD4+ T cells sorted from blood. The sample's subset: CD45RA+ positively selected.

The CDR3 bases are TGTGCCAGCAGGCACCGGGACAGTAACACAGATACGCAGTATTTT. Its protein product is CASRHRDSNTDTQYF. V gene TRBV5-8 combines with J gene TRBJ2-3, with 7 bases matching TRBD1. J lost 2 bases, V lost 5 bases, and 8 bases had no gene match. CDR3 length: 15 amino acids. Per the germline V gene, CDR1 is SGHTS and CDR2 is YDEGEE.